Each of the 7 T cell receptor beta chains below was sequenced from the same sample in a study of T-cell reconstitution after alpha-beta-depleted transplantation in children. A library of TCRbeta sequences, prepared with unique molecular identifiers, was generated. TCRdb reprocessed the PCR reads with MiXCR, giving one entry per CDR3 protein. Of about a million distinct CDR3 sequences listed, roughly 29% are singletons. The source was PBMCs, mostly from graft donor cells, collected 360 days after TCRalphabeta/CD19-depleted stem cell transplant. These receptors came from a boy in the first two years of life who had a stem cell transplant for SCID, so the T cells may come from the graft donor.

This sequence joins TRBV12-3 or TRBV12-4 and TRBJ2-7; D not resolved. CDR3 size: 13 residues. V was clipped by 2 bases and J by 7 bases, with 12 bases between them. The CDR3 loop reads CASSLLSLGEQYF. In DNA form, the CDR3 reads TGTGCCAGCAGTTTACTATCCCTGGGGGAGCAGTACTTC.

V gene TRBV30 combines with J gene TRBJ2-1; no clear D gene. CDR3 length: 11 residues. Per the germline V gene, CDR1 is GTSNPN and CDR2 is SVGIG (reference sequence). Trimming left V 5 bases short and J 6 bases short, with 8 bases between. CDR3: CAWSPGNEQFF. The CDR3 DNA follows: TGTGCCTGGTCCCCCGGCAATGAGCAGTTCTTC.

The V gene is TRBV4-2, the J gene TRBJ2-3, with 10 bases matching TRBD2. Germline V gives CDR1 LGHNA, CDR2 YNFKEQ. V was clipped by 0 bases and J by 1 base; unmatched bases: 10. The CDR3 spans 19 residues. In DNA form, the CDR3 reads TGTGCCAGCAGCCAAGAAGGAGCGGGGGGGATTTGGGGCACAGATACGCAGTATTTT. It yields the protein CASSQEGAGGIWGTDTQYF.

This clonotype turned up a few times. The V call is TRBV4-2, the J call TRBJ1-1; D unclear. The germline gives CDR1 LGHNA, CDR2 YNFKEQ. Deletions cut 0 bases from V and 1 base from J, with 12 bases between. The CDR3 is made up of 16 amino acids. The CDR3, as DNA: TGTGCCAGCAGCCAAGATCGTGCGGACGGGAACACTGAAGCTTTCTTT. This encodes CASSQDRADGNTEAFF.

The J gene is TRBJ1-1, the V gene TRBV28; D is uncertain. CDR1 is MDHEN, CDR2 SYDVKM, per germline. V shed 3 bases and J shed 0 bases, with 14 bases lying between them. The CDR3 spans 16 residues. The CDR3 here is CASSFPRAFLNTEAFF. The CDR3 nucleotides read TGTGCCAGCAGTTTTCCTAGGGCGTTCTTGAACACTGAAGCTTTCTTT.

This clonotype was counted between two and nine times. J is TRBJ2-7 and V is TRBV10-3, with D perhaps TRBD2 (5 bases). V dropped 4 bases and J dropped 0 bases, with 13 bases sitting between them. The CDR3 runs to 15 residues. The germline V gene encodes CDR1 ENHRY and CDR2 SYGVKD. The CDR3: CAISAWTLSSYEQYF. The CDR3 region has the DNA TGTGCCATCAGTGCCTGGACTCTAAGCTCCTACGAGCAGTACTTC.

The V and J genes are TRBV6-1 and TRBJ2-3; perhaps TRBD2 as D (6 bases). Germline V gives CDR1 MNHNS, CDR2 SASEGT. V was shortened by 7 bases and J by 0 bases, with 14 bases between the two germline ends. The CDR3 totals 15 residues. The CDR3 coding sequence is TGTGCCAGCACCATAGGAGGGGCCAGCACAGATACGCAGTATTTT. It is translated as CASTIGGASTDTQYF.